This TCR beta chain came from a study of control samples from healthy donors and cancer patients. V was pared by 7 bases and J by 0 bases, with 16 bases between. This CDR3 has 16 amino acids. Germline V gives CDR1 SNHLY, CDR2 FYNNEI. The protocol was immunoSEQ multiplex PCR, while the TCRdb copy is restricted to in-frame clones and leaves out a portion. The table includes about 25,000 clones, 65% to 90% detected once. The chain links TRBV2 to TRBJ1-3; no clear D gene. The TCR originated in a woman between 55 and 75 years old with head and neck cancer. Material: PBMCs. In DNA, the CDR3 is TGTGCCAGCAATGACCCCGGGAGAGGCTCTGGAAACACCATATATTTT. Translated, it gives CASNDPGRGSGNTIYF.